This entry lists 13 T cell receptor beta chains sequenced from one sample in a study of Tregs in tolerant kidney transplant recipients. Recipients received nonmyeloablative bone marrow transplants from related graft donors, with transient mixed chimerism. Clones were sequenced by immunoSEQ multiplex PCR, and TCRdb holds only the in-frame ones, with some missing. The table records roughly 70,000 clones, over 75% of them present only once. The sequencing here drew on CD4+ T cells from blood (PBMCs), taken 6 months after the transplant. These receptors came from a human patient who received a combined kidney and bone marrow transplant. Some T cells may be supplied by the graft donor.

V and J are TRBV5-1 and TRBJ2-1, with D maybe TRBD2 (6 bases). Germline values: CDR1 SGHRS, CDR2 YFSETQ. The CDR3 length is 14 residues. Trimming stripped 7 bases from V and 4 bases from J, with 15 bases between. DNA of the CDR3: TGCGCCAGCTCCGGGCTAGCGACTTACAATGAGCAGTTCTTC. Amino acid sequence: CASSGLATYNEQFF.

This clone appeared once. The chain is built from TRBV29-1 and TRBJ2-5; possible D gene TRBD2, 6 bases. The CDR3 spans 12 residues. V lost 6 bases, J lost 2 bases, and 10 bases lay in between. The V gene's germline CDR1 is SQVTM and CDR2 ANQGSEA. The CDR3 nucleotides read TGCAGCGTACTGGGACTTCAAGAGACCCAGTACTTC. Translating it yields CSVLGLQETQYF.

This chain connects TRBV11-2 to TRBJ2-5; 7 bases are a match to TRBD2. CDR3 size: 14 residues. Germline-derived CDR1 and CDR2 are SGHAT and FQNNGV. The ends lost 1 base at V and 2 bases at J; junction bases unmatched: 1. CDR3: CASSLGGLQETQYF. CDR3 DNA sequence: TGTGCCAGCAGCTTAGGGGGACTACAAGAGACCCAGTACTTC. Together with reference TRBV11-2 and TRBJ2-5, the CDR3 gives the full variable domain: EAGVAQSPRYKIIEKRQSVAFWCNPISGHATLYWYQQILGQGPKLLIQFQNNGVVDDSQLPKDRFSAERLKGVDSTLKIQPAKLEDSAVYLCASSLGGLQETQYFGPGTRLLVL.

There are a few counts of this clone. V gene TRBV7-2 combines with J gene TRBJ2-1; D ambiguous. The CDR3 has 15 residues. Germline CDR1 reads SGHTA; CDR2 reads FQGNSA. Between the trimmed V and J ends, which lost 3 bases and 3 bases, there was a span of 12 bases. CDR3 region: CASSFGSANYNEQFF. CDR3 bases: TGTGCCAGCAGCTTTGGTAGTGCCAACTACAATGAGCAGTTCTTC. Drawing the rest from reference TRBV7-2 and TRBJ2-1, the complete variable domain is GAGVSQSPSNKVTEKGKDVELRCDPISGHTALYWYRQSLGQGLEFLIYFQGNSAPDKSGLPSDRFSAERTGGSVSTLTIQRTQQEDSAVYLCASSFGSANYNEQFFGPGTRLTVL.

The chain combines TRBV28 with TRBJ1-5; 9 positions agree with TRBD1. The length of the CDR3 is 13 residues. V dropped 6 bases and J dropped 6; count of bases not matched to a gene: 3. CDR1 is MDHEN, CDR2 SYDVKM, per germline. CDR3 in DNA: TGTGCCAGCAGGCTGACAGGGGGTCAGCCCCAGCATTTT. It codes for CASRLTGGQPQHF.

The chain has TRBV29-1 and TRBJ2-2, with D perhaps TRBD1 (6 bases). Germline V gene data show CDR1 as SQVTM and CDR2 as ANQGSEA. V was cut by 6 bases and J by 3 bases, with 11 bases left in between. CDR3 length equals 13 residues. DNA for the CDR3: TGCAGCGTAGAGCACAGGGACACCGGGGAGCTGTTTTTT. It yields the protein CSVEHRDTGELFF.

The chain carries TRBV19 and TRBJ1-4; possible D gene TRBD1, 6 bases. Germline assignment: CDR1 LNHDA and CDR2 SQIVND (reference sequence). CDR3 length: 17 amino acids. The V gene lost 3 bases and the J gene lost 5 bases, with 19 bases spanning the gap. In DNA, the CDR3 is TGTGCCAGTAGTATCCTGGAAATGGCAGGGGCAAATGAAAAACTGTTTTTT. Translated: CASSILEMAGANEKLFF.

J is TRBJ1-1 and V is TRBV10-3; 9 bases are a match to TRBD1. The germline CDR1 and CDR2 sequences are ENHRY and SYGVKD. With 3 bases clipped from V and 5 bases from J, the junction kept 10 bases outside the gene matches. The CDR3 loop spans 16 amino acids. The CDR3 DNA follows: TGTGCCATCAGTGAAAGGGGACAGGGCATCGGAACTGAAGCTTTCTTT. Protein product: CAISERGQGIGTEAFF.

The chain uses TRBV4-2 and TRBJ2-1, with 8 bases aligning to TRBD2. CDR1 is LGHNA, CDR2 YNFKEQ, per germline. Trimming at V came to 3 bases and at J to 8 bases, leaving 9 bases not matched to a gene. The CDR3 totals 15 residues. Here the CDR3 reads CASSQKIAGTYEQFF. The CDR3 DNA reads as TGTGCCAGCAGCCAGAAAATAGCGGGGACGTATGAGCAGTTCTTC.

Concerning this clone itself: Its ends do not fully match the called genes, so a read error is possible. This chain uses TRBV30 with TRBJ1-2; TRBD1 might be the D (5 bases). The CDR3 extends over 11 amino acids. Germline V gene lookup returns CDR1 GTSNPN and CDR2 SVGIG (reference sequence). The CDR3 nucleotides read TGTGCCTGGAGTATTCTTGGGGCGGGGATCTTC. Protein: CAWSILGAGIF.

This chain links TRBV6-6 with TRBJ2-7, with 11 bases fitting TRBD1. Germline V gene lookup returns CDR1 MNHNY and CDR2 SVGAGI (reference sequence). The CDR3 contains 14 residues. Trimming cost V 6 bases and J 3 bases; bases outside gene matches: 4. This chain's CDR3 is CASRSGTGGYEQYF. The DNA for the CDR3 is TGTGCCAGCAGGTCCGGGACAGGGGGCTACGAGCAGTACTTC.

This sequence joins TRBV29-1 and TRBJ2-3; no definite D call. V was shortened by 4 bases and J by 4 bases, with 6 bases between the two germline ends. This CDR3 comprises 11 residues. The V gene's germline CDR1 is SQVTM and CDR2 ANQGSEA. In DNA, the CDR3 is TGCAGCGTTGCCCCTCCAGATACGCAGTATTTT. Translated, it gives CSVAPPDTQYF.

The chain recombines TRBV7-9 with TRBJ1-4; D perhaps matches TRBD1 (5 bases). The V end was cut by 2 bases, the J end by 7 bases, with 11 bases between. Germline V gives CDR1 SEHNR, CDR2 FQNEAQ (reference sequence). The CDR3 runs to 14 residues. CDR3 DNA: TGTGCCAGCAGCTTACAAGGGGCGCGTGAAAAACTGTTTTTT. It specifies CASSLQGAREKLFF.